This T cell receptor beta chain stems from a study of T cell repertoires in cytomegalovirus infection. Background on the study: CMV epitopes in the study were HLA-C-restricted (recently identified) and HLA-B-restricted (well studied). Evidence of both CMV infection and a matching HLA type came from public TCR beta signatures. Study-wide results and limits: CMV carriers with the relevant HLA were identified by cumulative public TCR beta family frequency.

In TCRdb, the reads were re-called with MiXCR into one record per CDR3 protein. The sample includes approximately 110,000 distinct CDR3 sequences, over 30% seen only once; the top ten take around two fifths. This clonotype was counted many times. Its antigen is unknown. The sequence came from a human donor in good health (CMV status not recorded). Some clones in this sample may be carry-over from other donors' samples. The material was CD8+ T cells from cultured PBMCs, obtained from culture after CMV antigen stimulation.

As DNA, the CDR3 is TGTGCCAGCAGACGGGACAGCACCTATAATTCACCCCTCCACTTT. It specifies CASRRDSTYNSPLHF. The chain carries TRBV6-2 or TRBV6-3 and TRBJ1-6, with TRBD1 matching over 7 bases. This CDR3 region has 15 residues. With 6 bases clipped from V and 2 bases from J, the junction kept 4 bases outside the gene matches. The germline V gene has CDR1 MNHEY and CDR2 SVGEGT.